These 23 T cell receptor beta chains share one sample of origin, sequenced in a study of T cell clonality in common variable immunodeficiency. The protocol was immunoSEQ multiplex PCR, while the TCRdb copy is restricted to in-frame clones and leaves out a portion. Singletons are absent from the sample, which has some 43,000 clones. The sample consisted of peripheral blood mononuclear cells. The source is a person aged 18 to 75 in good health.

This clone has a count of ten or more. The read ends 3 residues shy of where the CDR3 ends; the end is completed using the germline J gene. This chain joins TRBV7-3 and TRBJ2-2; 9 bases match TRBD2. This CDR3 comprises 16 residues. The germline gives CDR1 SGHTA, CDR2 FQGTGA. The ends lost 5 bases at V and 4 bases at J; junction bases unmatched: 8. CDR3 region: CASSLPSGGTTGELFF. The covered CDR3 bases are TGTGCCAGCAGCCTCCCCAGCGGGGGGACCACCGGGGAG.

This clone came up many times. The read is 3 residues too short to cover the CDR3 end, so that end is filled in from the germline J gene. This sequence joins TRBV19 and TRBJ1-1; D gene uncertain. Germline V gives CDR1 LNHDA, CDR2 SQIVND (reference sequence). CDR3 length: 13 amino acids. Trimming took off 4 bases at V and 0 bases at J, with 6 bases between the two ends. Partial CDR3 DNA: TGTGCCAGTAGTAACCAGGTGAACACTGAA. It codes for CASSNQVNTE. The whole CDR3 protein reads CASSNQVNTEAFF.

This clone showed up many times. The DNA ends 3 residues before the CDR3 does, and the rest of the CDR3 is filled in from the germline J gene. The rearrangement joins TRBV19 to TRBJ2-3; TRBD2 matches 11 bases. After removal of 4 bases from V and 0 bases from J, the junction contained 9 bases not matched to a gene. Germline lookup yields CDR1 LNHDA and CDR2 SQIVND (reference sequence). The CDR3 contains 18 residues. The CDR3 sequence is CASSRLLAGGPSTDTQYF. The sequenced CDR3 bases are TGTGCCAGTAGTAGGCTCCTAGCGGGGGGCCCTAGCACAGATACG.

The sample holds many counts of this clone. Read data end 3 residues before the CDR3 end; the end is taken from the germline J gene. The rearrangement uses TRBV23-1 and TRBJ2-1; 10 bases are a match to TRBD2. TRBV23-1 is known as an ORF, though its function is uncertain. Trimming took 0 bases from V and 3 from J; bases not matched to a gene: 8. The CDR3 runs to 18 residues. The CDR3 sequence is CASSQSLSSGRYYNEQFF. The sequenced CDR3 bases are TGCGCCAGCAGTCAATCCCTCTCTAGCGGGAGATACTACAATGAG.

This clone showed up many times. The CDR3 end lies 3 residues beyond the end of the read and is filled in from the germline J gene. The chain uses TRBV5-1 and TRBJ2-3; 9 nucleotides line up with TRBD2. The CDR3 has 21 residues. CDR1 is SGHRS and CDR2 is YFSETQ in the germline V gene. Trimming at V came to 1 base and at J to 4 bases, leaving 22 bases not matched to a gene. This CDR3 is CASSLHSGGFSAGGRSDTQYF. The part of the CDR3 DNA that was read is TGCGCCAGCAGCTTGCACTCAGGGGGTTTTTCGGCGGGAGGGAGATCAGATACG.

This clone was detected ten times or more. The CDR3 goes on 3 residues after the read ends, and that part is filled in from the germline J gene. This chain uses TRBV5-1 with TRBJ1-2; D possibly corresponds to TRBD1 (5 bases). Germline V gene lookup returns CDR1 SGHRS and CDR2 YFSETQ. The length of the CDR3 is 13 residues. V was pared by 4 bases and J by 4 bases, with 11 bases between. The part of the CDR3 DNA that was read is TGCGCCAGCAGCGGCAGGGATCGCTATGGC. Amino acid sequence: CASSGRDRYG. The whole CDR3 is CASSGRDRYGYTF.

In its sample, this clone was seen many times. The CDR3 goes on 3 residues after the read ends, and that part is filled in from the germline J gene. V is TRBV5-1 and J is TRBJ2-7; D might be TRBD1 (6 bases). Deletions cut 0 bases from V and 3 bases from J, with 7 bases between. Germline V CDR1 and CDR2: SGHRS, YFSETQ. The CDR3 covers 13 residues. The covered CDR3 bases are TGCGCCAGCAGCTTGGCCAGGGGCTACGAG. This encodes CASSLARGYE. The full CDR3 protein reads CASSLARGYEQYF.

This clone has at least ten counts. The CDR3 goes on 3 residues after the read ends, and that part is filled in from the germline J gene. The chain links TRBV18 to TRBJ2-1; maybe TRBD2 (5 bases). Per germline, CDR1 KGHSH and CDR2 LQKENI. This CDR3 has 15 amino acids. V lost 3 bases and J lost 0, with 9 bases in between. CDR3 loop: CASSPTRTSYNEQFF. The CDR3 DNA, read in part, is TGTGCCAGCTCACCTACTAGGACCTCCTACAATGAG.

This clone was picked up many times. The CDR3 extends 3 residues past the end of the read, so its final part is completed from the germline J gene. This rearrangement joins TRBV30 to TRBJ2-3; 8 positions match TRBD1. CDR1 and CDR2 from the germline V gene are GTSNPN and SVGIG (reference sequence). The CDR3 is 15 amino acids. CDR3 residues: CAWSVGTGGRETQYF. Incomplete CDR3 DNA: TGTGCCTGGAGTGTAGGTACAGGGGGTAGGGAGACG.

This clone was seen repeatedly, ten times or more. The CDR3 goes on 3 residues after the read ends, and that part is filled in from the germline J gene. The chain couples TRBV7-9 to TRBJ2-7; 11 nucleotides align to TRBD1. The CDR3 length is 15 residues. Germline CDR1 and CDR2: SEHNR and FQNEAQ (reference sequence). The V segment lost 8 bases and the J segment 1 base; nucleotides outside the gene matches: 7. CDR3 DNA, as far as it was read: TGTGCCAGCGAATACGGGACAGGGGGATCCTACGAG. This sequence encodes CASEYGTGGSYE. The whole CDR3 region reads CASEYGTGGSYEQYF.

As for this clone: The CDR3 end lies 3 residues beyond the end of the read and is filled in from the germline J gene. V usage is TRBV11-2 and J usage is TRBJ2-3; D remains unclear. The germline V and J ends were trimmed by 6 bases and 5 bases, with 9 bases remaining between them. CDR3 length: 12 residues. The germline CDR1 and CDR2 sequences are SGHAT and FQNNGV. The CDR3 DNA, read in part, is TGTGCCAGCAGTTCTATCCAAGATACG. This translates into CASSSIQDT. The CDR3, in full, reads CASSSIQDTQYF. Full variable domain (missing parts from reference TRBV11-2 and TRBJ2-3): EAGVAQSPRYKIIEKRQSVAFWCNPISGHATLYWYQQILGQGPKLLIQFQNNGVVDDSQLPKDRFSAERLKGVDSTLKIQPAKLEDSAVYLCASSSIQDTQYFGPGTRLTVL.

This clone occurred many times. Coverage ceases 3 residues before the CDR3 finishes, and the germline J gene fills in the end. The chain uses TRBV19 and TRBJ1-6, with D possibly being TRBD1 (5 bases). The ends were cut back, 3 bases at V and 9 bases at J, with 12 bases in the middle. Germline V gives CDR1 LNHDA, CDR2 SQIVND (reference sequence). This CDR3 region has 14 residues. CDR3 protein: CASSMRQGSSPLHF. The CDR3 DNA, read in part, is TGTGCCAGTAGTATGAGGCAGGGATCTTCACCC.

The table lists this clone with a few counts. The CDR3 end lies 3 residues beyond the end of the read and is filled in from the germline J gene. This rearrangement joins TRBV19 to TRBJ1-2, with TRBD1 matching over 7 bases. Germline values: CDR1 LNHDA, CDR2 SQIVND (reference sequence). This CDR3 spans 14 amino acids. The part of the CDR3 DNA that was read is TGTGCCAGCGCCTCCGGGGTAGGAGGGGGCGAC. Residues: CASASGVGGGD. The CDR3 in its entirety is CASASGVGGGDYTF. Complete variable domain (other parts from reference TRBV19 and TRBJ1-2): DGGITQSPKYLFRKEGQNVTLSCEQNLNHDAMYWYRQDPGQGLRLIYYSQIVNDFQKGDIAEGYSVSREKKESFPLTVTSAQKNPTAFYLCASASGVGGGDYTFGSGTRLTVV.

This clone was observed at least ten times. CDR3 sequence: CSATGTSGYEQYF. CDR3 DNA (partial): TGCAGTGCTACCGGGACTAGCGGCTACGAG. This chain joins TRBV20-1 and TRBJ2-7; 11 bases are a match to TRBD2. The missing CDR3 end, 3 residues past where the read stops, is filled in from the germline J gene. The V gene end was trimmed by 4 bases and the J gene end by 3 bases; junction bases not matched to a gene: 2. Germline V gives CDR1 DFQATT, CDR2 SNEGSKA (reference sequence). The CDR3 has 13 amino acids.

This clone was picked up many times. The read finishes 3 residues shy of the CDR3 end, and the germline J gene is used to complete it. The genes are TRBV5-5 and TRBJ1-5; 7 positions agree with TRBD1. J lost 6 bases, V lost 1 base, and 4 bases had no gene match. CDR3 length: 14 amino acids. The V gene's germline CDR1 is SGHKS and CDR2 YYEKEE (reference sequence). The CDR3 sequence: CASSLPQGTQPQHF. The CDR3 DNA, read in part, is TGTGCCAGCAGCTTGCCACAGGGGACTCAGCCC.

This clone was detected ten times or more. CDR3 sequence reads: CSALGQGETQYF. The DNA read from the CDR3 is TGCAGTGCCTTAGGACAGGGGGAGACC. The rearrangement uses TRBV20-1 and TRBJ2-5; 9 nucleotides match TRBD1. Read sequence stops 3 residues before the CDR3 end, and the germline J gene provides the missing end. Germline V gives CDR1 DFQATT, CDR2 SNEGSKA (reference sequence). This CDR3 region has 12 residues. V dropped 6 bases and J dropped 5; count of bases not matched to a gene: 4.

This clone has ten or more counts. The read comes to an end 3 residues before the CDR3 does, leaving the germline J gene to fill in the end. The chain carries TRBV29-1 and TRBJ1-2; 7 bases match TRBD1. The junction had 3 bases not matched to a gene; V was cut back by 1 base and J by 4 bases. The CDR3 extends over 13 amino acids. CDR1 is SQVTM, CDR2 ANQGSEA, per germline. The covered CDR3 bases are TGCAGCGTTGAAGGTCGGGACAGCTATGGC. Protein sequence: CSVEGRDSYG. The CDR3 as a whole reads CSVEGRDSYGYTF.

This clone was observed many times. The CDR3 sequence is CASSPGQGGETQYF. CDR3 bases read: TGTGCCAGCAGCCCGGGACAGGGGGGAGAGACC. This rearrangement joins TRBV2 to TRBJ2-5, with TRBD1 identical over 11 bases. Read coverage stops 3 residues before the CDR3 terminus; the germline J gene supplies the remainder. V dropped 6 bases and J dropped 4; count of bases not matched to a gene: 4. Germline CDR1 and CDR2: SNHLY and FYNNEI. The CDR3 spans 14 residues.

This clone was observed at least ten times. The read is 3 residues too short to cover the CDR3 end, so that end is filled in from the germline J gene. The rearrangement uses TRBV5-5 and TRBJ1-1; no reliable D call. This CDR3 spans 15 amino acids. The germline CDR1 and CDR2 sequences are SGHKS and YYEKEE (reference sequence). V gave up 1 base and J gave up 7 bases, with 17 bases separating them. The CDR3 spells CASSLLMSRSREAFF. Incomplete CDR3 DNA: TGTGCCAGCAGCTTGTTAATGAGCAGGAGCCGTGAA.

To note about this clone: The missing CDR3 end, 3 residues past where the read stops, is filled in from the germline J gene. This chain uses TRBV20-1 with TRBJ1-5, with 7 bases aligning to TRBD1. Germline CDR1 and CDR2: DFQATT and SNEGSKA (reference sequence). V was clipped by 7 bases and J by 3 bases; unmatched bases: 3. This CDR3 region has 12 residues. The CDR3 is CSVTGVNQPQHF. The DNA read from the CDR3 is TGCAGTGTTACAGGGGTCAATCAGCCC.

There are many counts of this clone. Coverage ceases 3 residues before the CDR3 finishes, and the germline J gene fills in the end. The rearrangement links TRBV19 to TRBJ1-1; TRBD1 is a possible D gene (5 bases). Germline loops: CDR1 LNHDA, CDR2 SQIVND (reference sequence). Trimming took 7 bases from V and 4 from J, leaving 16 bases between them. This CDR3 comprises 14 residues. CDR3 amino acids: CASTRWGDPTEAFF. The CDR3 DNA, read in part, is TGTGCCAGTACCAGGTGGGGGGATCCCACTGAA.

In regard to this clone: Read sequence stops 3 residues before the CDR3 end, and the germline J gene provides the missing end. The chain has TRBV19 and TRBJ1-2; D is possibly TRBD1 (6 bases). Germline V lookup: CDR1 LNHDA, CDR2 SQIVND (reference sequence). This CDR3 has 17 amino acids. Partial CDR3 DNA: TGTGCCAGTAGTCCCCGACTAGCGGGGGGACACACAGATACC. Amino acid sequence: CASSPRLAGGHTDT. The whole CDR3 protein reads CASSPRLAGGHTDTYTF.

This clone has at least ten counts. From the germline J gene comes the end of the CDR3, since the read stops 3 residues before it. This chain joins TRBV12-3 or TRBV12-4 and TRBJ1-5, with 7 nucleotides matching TRBD1. Trimming at V came to 3 bases and at J to 2 bases, leaving 1 base not matched to a gene. CDR3 size: 14 residues. Incomplete CDR3 DNA: TGTGCCAGCAGTTTTGGACAGGGCAATCAGCCC. The encoded protein is CASSFGQGNQP. The full CDR3 protein is CASSFGQGNQPQHF.